This T cell receptor beta chain appears in the sequencing data of a study of molecular identifiers for immune sequencing clone quantification. Investigators produced naive CD8 libraries from 20,000 to 1,000,000 sorted cells, drawing on 10%, 30% or 50% RNA. In preparing bulk TCR libraries, previously described methods and listed TCR primers were used. TCRdb re-called the PCR reads through MiXCR, storing one row per CDR3 protein. The table records around 89,000 distinct CDR3 sequences, around 19% of them present only once. Note on this clonotype: It is likely a read error, because the conserved phenylalanine at the end of the CDR3 is missing.

CDR1 SQVTM and CDR2 ANQGSEA come from the germline V gene. V gave up 2 bases and J gave up 3 bases; unmatched junction bases: 0. The CDR3 has 12 residues. This TCR derives from a human donor in good health. Some libraries in this study had Jurkat cell RNA spiked in. The sample consisted of naive CD8+ T cells from blood, with Jurkat cell RNA spiked in. The sample's subset: FACS-sorted CD8+CD4-CCR7+CD45RA+ naive T cells. The J gene is TRBJ1-2, the V gene TRBV29-1, with 7 bases aligning to TRBD1. CDR3 coding DNA: TGCAGCGTTGAACAGGGGGACTATGGCTACACCTGC. Encoded protein: CSVEQGDYGYTC.